This T cell receptor beta chain was identified during a study of CD8 T cells in ankylosing spondylitis (dated by TCRdb to about 2017). Describing the broader study: T cell receptor beta repertoires were profiled in healthy donors and ankylosing spondylitis patients so that disease-linked TCR variants could be found. The whole study cohort included some 100 healthy donors and around 24 ankylosing spondylitis patients. Samples of peripheral blood were taken, and for ankylosing spondylitis patients, synovial fluid was collected as well. The investigation overall reported the following: A TCR beta motif made up of several highly homologous amino acid variants appeared to be characteristic of blood from ankylosing spondylitis patients. According to the report, matched synovial fluid samples from ankylosing spondylitis patients were significantly enriched for the disease-linked clones. A CD8+ phenotype was shown by the disease-linked clones, which were found at relatively low frequencies in peripheral blood. Some motif variants were previously reported in synovial fluid and blood of reactive arthritis patients, suggesting common disease-initiation mechanisms.

In this sample, this clonotype turned up many times. Its binding antigen is unknown. Base-call qualities are not available, and no considerably larger clone is one nucleotide away. Reads for this sample came from an Illumina HiSeq 2500. Quantitative 5'-RACE with molecular barcodes was the method used to prepare the TCR beta libraries. In the original analysis: A new computational method based on a probabilistic model of VDJ rearrangement was used to identify disease-linked TCR variants. TCRdb applied fastp at Q25 and MiXCR to the public reads, then kept only in-frame beta chains. For every CDR3 protein sequence, its rows merge into one entry that carries the most common genes and DNA. The V and J calls reflect TCRdb's pipeline rather than the authors' work. This sample holds about 210,000 distinct CDR3 sequences; about 7% were observed only once. The top ten hold 13% to 15% of the sample. Including cysteine and phenylalanine, the CDR3 has 14 amino acids. CDR3 DNA is the only sequence kept; it has 42 bases, read in frame from the first base. CDR1 and CDR2 (SEHNR, FQNEAQ) derive from the germline V gene (reference sequence). The germline ends are 14 bases apart after V is trimmed by 7 bases and J by 2 bases.

The V gene is TRBV7-9 and the J gene is TRBJ1-2; no D gene call is confident. The clonotype originates from a male donor with ankylosing spondylitis. The specimen was blood, either unsorted or a sorted T cell fraction (not recorded which). The CDR3 has the sequence CASTLVEQNYGYTF. The DNA reads as follows: TGTGCCAGCACCCTGGTGGAACAGAACTATGGCTACACCTTC.